The 31 T cell receptor beta chains given below trace back to one sample, sequenced in a study of blood T cell repertoires in COVID-19. Profiled with immunoSEQ multiplex PCR; TCRdb holds only in-frame clones, not every one. The sample contains under 350,000 clones, 80% to 90% of which appear only once. The sample comprised peripheral blood. All receptors come from a man aged 40-50 years with acute or convalescent COVID-19.

V gene TRBV24-1 combines with J gene TRBJ1-4; D not certain. CDR1 KGHDR and CDR2 SFDVKD come from the germline V gene. CDR3 length: 18 amino acids. The V and J ends lost 1 base and 0 bases respectively, with 14 bases between them. CDR3 loop: CATSDFRGGNSTNEKLFF. The DNA for the CDR3 is TGTGCCACCAGTGATTTCCGGGGTGGGAACTCAACTAATGAAAAACTGTTTTTT.

The gene calls are TRBV3-1 (or the pseudogene TRBV3-2) and TRBJ1-1; D may be TRBD1 (5 bases). Trimming shortened V by 4 bases and J by 6 bases, and 27 bases separated the two germline ends. The CDR3 consists of 18 residues. Germline CDR1 LGHDT, CDR2 YNNKEL (reference sequence). CDR3 nucleotide sequence: TGTGCCAGCAGCCTGTCGGGGAGGCGTGGGGGATTGAGGGCTGAAGCTTTCTTT. Its translation is CASSLSGRRGGLRAEAFF.

The chain combines TRBV19 with TRBJ1-5; D call uncertain. The V gene's germline CDR1 is LNHDA and CDR2 SQIVND (reference sequence). V lost 11 bases to trimming and J lost 5 bases, with 10 bases between them. The CDR3 covers 11 residues. CDR3 nucleotide sequence: TGTGCCGCCGGAGGGTATCAGCCCCAGCATTTT. Translating gives CAAGGYQPQHF.

V gene TRBV2 combines with J gene TRBJ1-2; D possibly corresponds to TRBD1 (5 bases). CDR1 is SNHLY and CDR2 is FYNNEI in the germline V gene. The CDR3 sequence is 12 residues long. V was shortened by 5 bases and J by 4 bases, with 8 bases between the two germline ends. CDR3 in DNA: TGTGCCAGCAGTCCCGACAGCTATGGCTACACCTTC. This gives the protein CASSPDSYGYTF.

The chain links TRBV11-2 to TRBJ2-1; weak D call: TRBD2 (6 bases). V lost 5 bases and J lost 9, with 17 bases in between. Germline V gives CDR1 SGHAT, CDR2 FQNNGV. This CDR3 is built from 14 residues. The CDR3 sequence is CASSLGGRNSEQFF. CDR3 bases: TGTGCCAGCAGCCTCGGGGGTAGAAACAGTGAGCAGTTCTTC.

The chain recombines TRBV7-9 with TRBJ2-7, with D possibly TRBD2 on 6 matching bases. The V gene lost 5 bases and the J gene lost 0 bases, with 14 bases spanning the gap. Looked up from germline, CDR1 is SEHNR and CDR2 is FQNEAQ (reference sequence). This CDR3 spans 15 amino acids. The CDR3 coding sequence is TGTGCCAGCAGCCTCCGGGACTCGAGCTCCTACGAGCAGTACTTC. This sequence encodes CASSLRDSSSYEQYF.

The rearrangement uses TRBV12-5 and TRBJ1-2, with 9 bases matching TRBD1. CDR3 length: 13 amino acids. The trim removed 5 bases at V and 8 bases at J, leaving 6 bases unmatched. Germline V gene lookup returns CDR1 LGHNT and CDR2 FRNRAP. CDR3 coding DNA: TGTGCTAGTGGTACGGGACAGGGAGGCGGCTACACCTTC. Translating gives CASGTGQGGGYTF.

V and J are TRBV3-1 (or the pseudogene TRBV3-2) and TRBJ1-2; D gene uncertain. V gave up 4 bases and J gave up 4 bases, with 19 bases separating them. Germline CDR1 reads LGHDT; CDR2 reads YNNKEL (reference sequence). The CDR3 is 16 residues long. CDR3 sequence: CASSPSGPSLRYGYTF. For the CDR3, the DNA is TGTGCCAGCAGCCCCAGTGGTCCATCGCTCCGCTATGGCTACACCTTC.

DNA of the CDR3: TGTGCCAGCAGCCCGACCGTAGGGGGTGGATATGGCTACACCTTC. Protein sequence: CASSPTVGGGYGYTF. The chain is built from TRBV7-8 and TRBJ1-2; TRBD1 is a possible D gene (6 bases). Germline values: CDR1 SGHVS, CDR2 FQNEAQ. V gave up 5 bases and J gave up 5 bases, with 18 bases separating them. There are 15 residues in the CDR3.

The chain has TRBV2 and TRBJ2-7; D remains ambiguous. CDR3 length: 15 residues. Trimming stripped 7 bases from V and 4 bases from J, with 20 bases between. Germline CDR1 and CDR2: SNHLY and FYNNEI. CDR3 region: CASIRNLQTPYEQYF. The DNA for the CDR3 is TGTGCCAGCATTAGAAATTTACAGACGCCGTACGAGCAGTACTTC.

The chain uses TRBV18 and TRBJ2-7; D gene uncertain. CDR3 length: 13 residues. Germline CDR1 and CDR2: KGHSH and LQKENI. Trimming left V 2 bases short and J 7 bases short, with 12 bases between. This chain's CDR3 is CASSPDVVAEQYF. DNA for the CDR3: TGTGCCAGCTCACCAGATGTTGTAGCTGAGCAGTACTTC.

This chain links TRBV9 with TRBJ2-7; D is undetermined. Per germline, CDR1 SGDLS and CDR2 YYNGEE. V dropped 0 bases and J dropped 3 bases, with 10 bases sitting between them. The CDR3 is 14 amino acids. This chain's CDR3 is CASSVESSDYEQYF. DNA for the CDR3: TGTGCCAGCAGCGTAGAATCAAGCGACTACGAGCAGTACTTC. Drawing the rest from reference TRBV9 and TRBJ2-7, the complete variable domain is DSGVTQTPKHLITATGQRVTLRCSPRSGDLSVYWYQQSLDQGLQFLIQYYNGEERAKGNILERFSAQQFPDLHSELNLSSLELGDSALYFCASSVESSDYEQYFGPGTRLTVT.

V gene TRBV5-1 combines with J gene TRBJ2-2, with 8 bases aligning to TRBD1. Losses at the gene ends were 3 bases for V and 3 bases for J; bases not matched to a gene: 10. CDR1 and CDR2 from the germline V gene are SGHRS and YFSETQ. The CDR3 spans 17 residues. CDR3 nucleotide sequence: TGCGCCAGCAGCTGGTACCTGCCGGGACAGGACACCGGGGAGCTGTTTTTT. It translates to CASSWYLPGQDTGELFF.

DNA for the CDR3: TGTGCCATTACGAACAGGGATAGTACACCCCTCCACTTT. It encodes CAITNRDSTPLHF. The rearrangement links TRBV6-5 to TRBJ1-6; possibly TRBD1 for D (6 bases). The germline V gene encodes CDR1 MNHEY and CDR2 SVGAGI. V was trimmed by 10 bases and J by 11 bases, leaving 18 bases between them. This CDR3 comprises 13 residues.

This clone was counted a few times. The rearrangement uses TRBV3-1 (or the pseudogene TRBV3-2) and TRBJ2-7, with 11 bases lining up with TRBD1. Losses at the gene ends were 3 bases for V and 6 bases for J; bases not matched to a gene: 4. The CDR3 is made up of 14 amino acids. The V gene's germline CDR1 is LGHDT and CDR2 YNNKEL (reference sequence). In DNA, the CDR3 is TGTGCCAGCAGCCAGGGGACAGGGGGAATCGAGCAGTACTTC. It specifies CASSQGTGGIEQYF.

This clone was detected a few times. The rearrangement uses TRBV2 and TRBJ1-2, with TRBD1 as a possible D gene (5 bases). The CDR3 is made up of 12 amino acids. The germline V gene encodes CDR1 SNHLY and CDR2 FYNNEI. Trimming removed 7 bases from V and 5 bases from J, with 11 bases in between. As DNA, the CDR3 is TGTGCCAGCAAAGGGCAGGGATATGGCTACACCTTC. It translates to CASKGQGYGYTF.

Concerning this clone: Other nucleotide sequences from this sample produce the same CDR3. The chain links TRBV5-6 to TRBJ2-7; possibly TRBD1 for D (6 bases). Deletions cut 2 bases from V and 4 bases from J, with 7 bases between. The CDR3 has 12 amino acids. Per germline, CDR1 SGHDT and CDR2 YYEEEE. The CDR3 sequence is CASSLGGYEQYF. The CDR3 bases are TGTGCCAGCAGCTTAGGGGGTTACGAGCAGTACTTC. Full variable domain (rest looked up from reference TRBV5-6 and TRBJ2-7): DAGVTQSPTHLIKTRGQQVTLRCSPKSGHDTVSWYQQALGQGPQFIFQYYEEEERQRGNFPDRFSGHQFPNYSSELNVNALLLGDSALYLCASSLGGYEQYFGPGTRLTVT.

The chain couples TRBV30 to TRBJ1-2; D gene unclear. Germline V lookup: CDR1 GTSNPN, CDR2 SVGIG (reference sequence). Trimming removed 5 bases at V and 14 bases at J, with 21 bases between. This CDR3 comprises 12 residues. CDR3 sequence: CAWGEQTASATF. CDR3 coding DNA: TGTGCCTGGGGGGAGCAGACGGCTAGTGCGACCTTC.

The chain combines TRBV5-6 with TRBJ2-1; 12 bases map to TRBD2. CDR1 and CDR2 (germline): SGHDT, YYEEEE. This CDR3 is 16 amino acids long. Trimming took 4 bases from V and 3 from J; bases not matched to a gene: 5. Here the CDR3 reads CASSPGLAGLYNEQFF. The DNA of the CDR3 is TGTGCCAGCAGCCCGGGACTAGCGGGTCTCTACAATGAGCAGTTCTTC. The variable domain in full, with the rest retrieved from reference TRBV5-6 and TRBJ2-1, is DAGVTQSPTHLIKTRGQQVTLRCSPKSGHDTVSWYQQALGQGPQFIFQYYEEEERQRGNFPDRFSGHQFPNYSSELNVNALLLGDSALYLCASSPGLAGLYNEQFFGPGTRLTVL.

The rearrangement joins TRBV2 to TRBJ1-2; 9 nucleotides line up with TRBD1. The CDR3 runs to 15 residues. The trim removed 1 base at V and 4 bases at J, leaving 4 bases unmatched. Germline CDR1 reads SNHLY; CDR2 reads FYNNEI. The CDR3 bases are TGTGCCAGCAGTGAAGATGGACAGGGGATCTATGGCTACACCTTC. Its protein is CASSEDGQGIYGYTF.

The chain links TRBV10-1 to TRBJ2-7; D remains ambiguous. Germline CDR1 is WNHNN and CDR2 is SYGVQD (reference sequence). Trimming stripped 3 bases from V and 3 bases from J, with 9 bases between. The CDR3 spans 13 residues. CDR3 DNA: TGCGCCAGCAGTGATAGTGAAGACTACGAGCAGTACTTC. Amino acid sequence: CASSDSEDYEQYF.

The chain is built from TRBV6-6 and TRBJ2-7; 10 bases map to TRBD1. V lost 0 bases to trimming and J lost 6 bases; unmatched junction nucleotides: 5. The CDR3 extends over 15 amino acids. CDR1 is MNHNY, CDR2 SVGAGI, per germline (reference sequence). The CDR3 bases are TGTGCCAGCAGTTACTCTGGGACAGGGGCGGTCGAGCAGTACTTC. It specifies CASSYSGTGAVEQYF.

V is TRBV19 and J is TRBJ2-7, with D possibly matching TRBD1 (7 bases). The V and J ends lost 8 bases and 9 bases respectively, with 23 bases between them. This CDR3 is built from 14 residues. Germline lookup yields CDR1 LNHDA and CDR2 SQIVND (reference sequence). The CDR3, as DNA: TGTGCCAGTCGGGGGACAGCTGGATTTGGGGGGCAGTACTTC. This gives the protein CASRGTAGFGGQYF. Supplemented by reference TRBV19 and TRBJ2-7, the full variable domain reads DGGITQSPKYLFRKEGQNVTLSCEQNLNHDAMYWYRQDPGQGLRLIYYSQIVNDFQKGDIAEGYSVSREKKESFPLTVTSAQKNPTAFYLCASRGTAGFGGQYFGPGTRLTVT.

J is TRBJ1-4 and V is TRBV6-5, with 7 bases matching TRBD1. The CDR3 loop spans 13 amino acids. With V trimmed by 10 bases and J by 8 bases, 10 bases remained unmatched. Germline CDR1 is MNHEY and CDR2 is SVGAGI. For the CDR3, the DNA is TGTGCCACACAAAGGGGGCACGGCGAAAAACTGTTTTTT. Its protein product is CATQRGHGEKLFF.

The sample holds one count of this clone. The CDR3, as DNA: TGTGCCAGCAGTTACGTCAGGGAGGGGACTGAAGCTTTCTTT. Amino acids: CASSYVREGTEAFF. The V call is TRBV6-5, the J call TRBJ1-1, with D possibly matching TRBD1 (5 bases). The germline gives CDR1 MNHEY, CDR2 SVGAGI. The V gene lost 2 bases and the J gene lost 5 bases, with 12 bases spanning the gap. The CDR3 contains 14 residues.

In its sample, this clone was seen once. The rearrangement uses TRBV7-8 and TRBJ1-5; no reliable D call. Germline lookup yields CDR1 SGHVS and CDR2 FQNEAQ. The CDR3 is 15 amino acids. The V end lost 0 bases, the J end lost 7 bases, and 13 bases lay between the germline ends. CDR3 nucleotides: TGTGCCAGCAGCTTAGCGGCGGGGTACGTGCAGCCCCAGCATTTT. This gives the protein CASSLAAGYVQPQHF.

The CDR3 loop reads CASSLGRGEQYF. CDR3 DNA: TGTGCCAGCAGTCTGGGGAGGGGGGAGCAGTACTTC. This chain uses TRBV27 with TRBJ2-7; possible D gene TRBD2, 7 bases. The V gene's germline CDR1 is MNHEY and CDR2 SMNVEV (reference sequence). V shed 5 bases and J shed 7 bases, with 12 bases lying between them. The CDR3 has 12 residues.

The CDR3 sequence is CASSLGVSGNTIYF. DNA of the CDR3: TGTGCCAGCAGCCTCGGAGTCTCTGGAAACACCATATATTTT. The chain links TRBV5-4 to TRBJ1-3, with unresolved D. The CDR3 has 14 amino acids. Germline V gene data show CDR1 as SGHNT and CDR2 as YYREEE (reference sequence). The V end was cut by 4 bases, the J end by 0 bases, with 8 bases between.

This chain joins TRBV28 and TRBJ1-2; 7 bases match TRBD1. The germline gives CDR1 MDHEN, CDR2 SYDVKM. The CDR3 runs to 11 residues. With V trimmed by 7 bases and J by 8 bases, 4 bases remained unmatched. The CDR3 protein is CASTRGRGYTF. CDR3 in DNA: TGTGCCAGCACCAGGGGGAGGGGCTACACCTTC.

The chain couples TRBV30 to TRBJ2-1, with D perhaps matching TRBD2 (6 bases). The germline gives CDR1 GTSNPN, CDR2 SVGIG (reference sequence). The germline V and J ends were trimmed by 5 bases and 0 bases, with 11 bases remaining between them. CDR3 length: 14 residues. CDR3 amino acids: CAWSPGLSYNEQFF. The CDR3, as DNA: TGTGCCTGGTCACCGGGACTCTCCTACAATGAGCAGTTCTTC. Combining the CDR3 with reference TRBV30 and TRBJ2-1 gives the whole variable domain SQTIHQWPATLVQPVGSPLSLECTVEGTSNPNLYWYRQAAGRGLQLLFYSVGIGQISSEVPQNLSASRPQDRQFILSSKKLLLSDSGFYLCAWSPGLSYNEQFFGPGTRLTVL.

Turning to this clone: Germline is not matched at one junction end, which may reflect a read error. The gene calls are TRBV5-5 and TRBJ1-2, with 8 bases aligning to TRBD1. The CDR3 covers 13 residues. The V gene's germline CDR1 is SGHKS and CDR2 YYEKEE (reference sequence). CDR3 DNA: TGTGCCAGCAACTTGACAGGGGCCTATGGCTACACCTTC. It yields the protein CASNLTGAYGYTF. Full variable domain (outside the CDR3, taken from reference TRBV5-5 and TRBJ1-2): DAGVTQSPTHLIKTRGQQVTLRCSPISGHKSVSWYQQVLGQGPQFIFQYYEKEERGRGNFPDRFSARQFPNYSSELNVNALLLGDSALYLCASNLTGAYGYTFGSGTRLTVV.